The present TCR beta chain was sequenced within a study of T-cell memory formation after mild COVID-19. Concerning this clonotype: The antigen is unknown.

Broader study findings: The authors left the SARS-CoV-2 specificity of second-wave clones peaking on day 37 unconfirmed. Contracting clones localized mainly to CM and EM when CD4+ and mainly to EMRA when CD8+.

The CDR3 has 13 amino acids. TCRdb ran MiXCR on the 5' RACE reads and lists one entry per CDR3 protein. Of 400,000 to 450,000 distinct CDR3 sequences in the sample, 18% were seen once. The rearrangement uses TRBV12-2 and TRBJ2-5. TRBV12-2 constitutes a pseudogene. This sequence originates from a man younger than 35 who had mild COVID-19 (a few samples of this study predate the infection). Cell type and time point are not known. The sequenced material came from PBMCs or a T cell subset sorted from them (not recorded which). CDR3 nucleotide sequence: TGTGCAAGTCGCTTTTACTCCCAAGAGACCCAGTACTTC. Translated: CASRFYSQETQYF.